This entry lists 9 T cell receptor beta chains sequenced from one sample in a study of shared clonotypes between healthy human individuals (dated by TCRdb to between 2020 and 2021). Library construction relied on the immunoSEQ multiplex PCR assay. The source is immuneACCESS, and TCRdb retained only in-frame sequences with V and J called. Part of the clones is not carried over; for the studies checked, unresolved V genes explain less than half of this, and the remainder is unexplained. The sample records under 650,000 clones, about 96% of which are singletons. The top ten hold approximately 0.062% of the sample. The sample taken for sequencing was naive CD4+ T cells sorted from blood. The cell subset or site label on this specimen signifies: CD45RA+ positively selected. All receptors come from a woman in her twenties or thirties in good health.

This clone has only a few counts. The chain recombines TRBV10-3 with TRBJ1-4; D gene unclear. In germline, CDR1 is ENHRY, CDR2 SYGVKD. V dropped 6 bases and J dropped 2 bases, with 13 bases sitting between them. CDR3 length: 15 residues. CDR3 DNA sequence: TGTGCCATCAGATCGGCCGGAGCTACTAATGAAAAACTGTTTTTT. This sequence encodes CAIRSAGATNEKLFF.

The V and J genes are TRBV28 and TRBJ2-3, with TRBD2 as a possible D gene (5 bases). Germline-derived CDR1 and CDR2 are MDHEN and SYDVKM. The CDR3 contains 14 residues. Trimming shortened V by 3 bases and J by 4 bases, and 11 bases separated the two germline ends. This CDR3 reads CASSFYEGADTQYF. In nucleotides, the CDR3 is TGTGCCAGCAGTTTCTACGAGGGAGCAGATACGCAGTATTTT.

The rearrangement uses TRBV6-1 and TRBJ1-5, with 9 bases fitting TRBD1. This CDR3 comprises 15 residues. Germline trimming cut 2 bases from V and 10 bases from J; bases unmatched to any gene: 9. Germline V gene lookup returns CDR1 MNHNS and CDR2 SASEGT. In nucleotides, the CDR3 is TGTGCCAGCAGTGAACCTGGGACAGGGATTCTACCCCAGCATTTT. Translating it yields CASSEPGTGILPQHF.

The V and J genes are TRBV10-2 and TRBJ2-3, with D tentatively TRBD1 (5 bases). The CDR3 sequence is 13 residues long. Germline loops: CDR1 WSHSY, CDR2 SAAADI. Trimming removed 3 bases at V and 4 bases at J, with 8 bases between. The CDR3 DNA is TGCGCCAGCAGTGAAGGGGAAGCAGATACGCAGTATTTT. Its protein is CASSEGEADTQYF.

The rearrangement joins TRBV5-4 to TRBJ2-7, with D possibly being TRBD1 (6 bases). Per the germline V gene, CDR1 is SGHNT and CDR2 is YYREEE (reference sequence). Trimming pared 7 bases from V and 3 bases from J, leaving 17 bases between. The CDR3 is 14 amino acids. The CDR3 protein is CASLIRNRVYEQYF. The CDR3 DNA sequence: TGTGCCAGCCTAATAAGGAACAGGGTCTACGAGCAGTACTTC.

The count of this clone is one. This sequence joins TRBV4-2 and TRBJ2-7; D possibly corresponds to TRBD2 (6 bases). The V end was cut by 4 bases, the J end by 5 bases, with 15 bases between. This CDR3 is 14 amino acids long. CDR1 and CDR2 (germline): LGHNA, YNFKEQ. The CDR3 coding sequence is TGTGCCAGCAGCCGGGGGACTCAGAGAGACGAGCAGTACTTC. It specifies CASSRGTQRDEQYF.

This chain connects TRBV5-1 to TRBJ2-7; 10 nucleotides line up with TRBD1. CDR3 length: 13 amino acids. J lost 7 bases, V lost 4 bases, and 5 bases had no gene match. The germline V gene encodes CDR1 SGHRS and CDR2 YFSETQ. The CDR3 nucleotides read TGCGCCAGCAGCCAGGGACAGGGGAGGGAGCAGTACTTC. Its protein product is CASSQGQGREQYF.

This clone was seen just once. The chain combines TRBV5-1 with TRBJ1-1; 7 positions agree with TRBD1. The CDR3 spans 15 residues. V lost 1 base and J lost 6; bases outside the gene matches: 9. The germline gives CDR1 SGHRS, CDR2 YFSETQ. CDR3 region: CASSLSQGDQAEAFF. The CDR3, as DNA: TGCGCCAGCAGCTTGTCCCAGGGGGATCAGGCTGAAGCTTTCTTT.

The chain employs TRBV11-2 and TRBJ1-1; D ambiguous. V lost 6 bases, J lost 1 base, and 12 bases lay in between. CDR3 length: 14 amino acids. Germline V CDR1 and CDR2: SGHAT, FQNNGV. CDR3 sequence reads: CASSRPLPNTEAFF. CDR3 bases: TGTGCCAGCAGTCGCCCTCTTCCGAACACTGAAGCTTTCTTT.